Included here is one T cell receptor beta chain sequence, with context. Antigen specificity is unknown. These data come from a study of CD4+ T cells in melanoma. Notes on the study in general: Reportedly, melanoma neoantigen-specific CD4+ T cells showed varied differentiation states. A reported correlation linked neoantigen-specific CD4+ T cells to CD8+, macrophage and B cell function.

V lost 1 base and J 5 bases, leaving 9 bases between the germline ends. Germline V gene lookup returns CDR1 SGHDT and CDR2 YYEEEE. This CDR3 is 13 amino acids long. TCRdb's copy holds only in-frame clones and misses some; the assay was immunoSEQ multiplex PCR. The table has about 50,000 clones, 89% seen once. Material: peripheral blood. This sequence originates from a human donor with melanoma. This chain connects TRBV5-6 to TRBJ2-5; D is undetermined. CDR3 sequence (DNA): TGTGCCAGCAGCTTGACAGTAGGGGAGACCCAGTACTTC. Its translation is CASSLTVGETQYF.